The 25 T cell receptor beta chains reported below all come from one sample, sequenced in a study of identical twins. MiXCR was run by TCRdb on the 5' RACE reads, yielding one entry per CDR3 protein. The sample contains approximately 220,000 distinct CDR3 sequences, approximately 7.9% of which appear only once. These sequences were also reported in another study, on yellow fever vaccine responses in identical twins.

The sequenced material came from CD8+ T cells sorted from blood. Receptor source: a woman aged 18 to 35 in good health.

This chain links TRBV2 with TRBJ2-5; 7 bases agree with TRBD2. Trimming removed 7 bases from V and 5 bases from J; junction bases left unmatched: 10. CDR1 and CDR2 (germline): SNHLY, FYNNEI. The CDR3 is 14 residues long. CDR3 residues: CASNYRFGGETQYF. CDR3 DNA sequence: TGTGCCAGCAATTACAGGTTCGGGGGGGAGACCCAGTACTTC.

This clonotype was counted at least ten times. V is TRBV6-1 and J is TRBJ1-5; weak D call: TRBD1 (5 bases). The CDR3 has 13 residues. Germline assignment: CDR1 MNHNS and CDR2 SASEGT. Trimming took off 9 bases at V and 6 bases at J, with 15 bases between the two ends. The chain's CDR3 is CARRGLFAQPQHF. CDR3 bases: TGTGCCAGACGGGGACTTTTTGCTCAGCCCCAGCATTTT.

V usage is TRBV4-1 and J usage is TRBJ2-1; 8 nucleotides match TRBD1. CDR3 length: 16 residues. V dropped 3 bases and J dropped 6; count of bases not matched to a gene: 10. Germline V lookup: CDR1 MGHRA, CDR2 YSYEKL. The CDR3 sequence: CASSQSRGRGGNEQFF. In DNA, the CDR3 is TGCGCCAGCAGCCAGAGCAGGGGGCGCGGTGGCAATGAGCAGTTCTTC.

At least ten counts were recorded for this clonotype. V usage is TRBV29-1 and J usage is TRBJ2-1; D may match TRBD1 or TRBD2 (6 bases each). Trimming left V 4 bases short and J 4 bases short, with 14 bases between. CDR1 SQVTM and CDR2 ANQGSEA come from the germline V gene. The CDR3 spans 14 residues. DNA of the CDR3: TGCAGCGTTGTGGGGGGACACAAATACAATGAGCAGTTCTTC. Amino acid sequence: CSVVGGHKYNEQFF.

This clonotype turned up a few times. V and J are TRBV5-1 and TRBJ2-2; 7 positions agree with TRBD2. CDR1 and CDR2 (germline): SGHRS, YFSETQ. The CDR3 sequence is 16 residues long. After removal of 1 base from V and 8 bases from J, the junction contained 11 bases not matched to a gene. The CDR3 reads CASSLFERDVSGELFF. CDR3 sequence (DNA): TGCGCCAGCAGCTTGTTCGAGCGGGATGTCTCAGGGGAGCTGTTTTTT. The full variable domain, its missing parts supplied by reference TRBV5-1 and TRBJ2-2, is KAGVTQTPRYLIKTRGQQVTLSCSPISGHRSVSWYQQTPGQGLQFLFEYFSETQRNKGNFPGRFSGRQFSNSRSEMNVSTLELGDSALYLCASSLFERDVSGELFFGEGSRLTVL.

This clonotype was observed a handful of times. The chain uses TRBV3-1 and TRBJ2-5, with TRBD2 identical over 12 bases. The junction had 4 bases not matched to a gene; V was cut back by 3 bases and J by 5 bases. The germline CDR1 and CDR2 sequences are LGHDT and YNNKEL (reference sequence). The CDR3 totals 15 residues. CDR3 loop: CASSQEGTSGETQYF. The CDR3 coding sequence is TGTGCCAGCAGCCAGGAAGGGACTAGCGGGGAGACCCAGTACTTC.

For the CDR3, the DNA is TGTGCCAGCAGTCCAGGACTCTATGAGCAGTACGTC. Translated, it gives CASSPGLYEQYV. The chain joins TRBV12-3 or TRBV12-4 to TRBJ2-7; a possible D gene is TRBD2 (5 bases). The ends were cut back, 5 bases at V and 7 bases at J, with 12 bases in the middle. The CDR3 length is 12 residues.

This clonotype was seen repeatedly, ten times or more. The chain employs TRBV12-3 or TRBV12-4 and TRBJ2-1; D is unclear. Trimming shortened V by 0 bases and J by 10 bases, and 7 bases separated the two germline ends. The CDR3 loop spans 12 amino acids. In DNA, the CDR3 is TGTGCCAGCAGTTTAGCGCAGCAGGAGCAGTTCTTC. Translating gives CASSLAQQEQFF.

This chain joins TRBV24-1 and TRBJ2-5; 7 bases are shared with TRBD1. The trim removed 4 bases at V and 1 base at J, leaving 5 bases unmatched. In germline, CDR1 is KGHDR, CDR2 SFDVKD. This CDR3 contains 15 residues. The CDR3 region has the DNA TGTGCCACCAGTGAGACCGGGACAGTCCAAGAGACCCAGTACTTC. It translates to CATSETGTVQETQYF.

The sample holds many counts of this clonotype. The gene calls are TRBV20-1 and TRBJ2-5, with no clear D. This CDR3 region has 19 residues. The germline gives CDR1 DFQATT, CDR2 SNEGSKA (reference sequence). Deletions cut 3 bases from V and 2 bases from J, with 28 bases between. The DNA for the CDR3 is TGCAGTGCTAGGGTCTTTCCTTTTGGGAAACATACACCGCAAGAGACCCAGTACTTC. Its translation: CSARVFPFGKHTPQETQYF.

This clonotype showed up just a few times. The chain is built from TRBV2 and TRBJ2-2; a possible D gene is TRBD1 (6 bases). With 0 bases removed from V and 6 bases from J, the gap between germline ends came to 17 bases. Germline lookup yields CDR1 SNHLY and CDR2 FYNNEI. The CDR3 runs 17 residues. The CDR3 protein is CASSEATGTQVSGELFF. CDR3 coding DNA: TGTGCCAGCAGTGAAGCGACCGGGACACAAGTATCCGGGGAGCTGTTTTTT.

This clonotype was recorded a few times. The gene calls are TRBV20-1 and TRBJ1-2; D gene unclear. This CDR3 is 11 amino acids long. Between the trimmed V and J ends, which lost 5 bases and 3 bases, there was a span of 7 bases. Germline loops: CDR1 DFQATT, CDR2 SNEGSKA (reference sequence). CDR3 DNA sequence: TGCAGTGCTTGGCACCACTATGGCTACACCTTC. Its translation: CSAWHHYGYTF.

This clonotype occurred a few times. V gene TRBV9 combines with J gene TRBJ2-1, with a possible D match to TRBD2 (5 bases). The V end was cut by 3 bases, the J end by 4 bases, with 14 bases between. CDR1 and CDR2 from the germline V gene are SGDLS and YYNGEE. This CDR3 is 15 amino acids long. The CDR3 DNA sequence: TGTGCCAGCAGCGAGGGAGCGGAGTTATACAATGAGCAGTTCTTC. Translation gives CASSEGAELYNEQFF.

This clonotype was counted many times. The DNA for the CDR3 is TGCAGCGTTGAGCAGGGTGGCGAGCAGTACGTC. This translates into CSVEQGGEQYV. This chain connects TRBV29-1 to TRBJ2-7; D is perhaps TRBD1 (5 bases). The ends were cut back, 3 bases at V and 6 bases at J, with 9 bases in the middle. There are 11 residues in the CDR3. Germline V CDR1 and CDR2: SQVTM, ANQGSEA.

This clonotype was seen a few times. The genes are TRBV20-1 and TRBJ2-6; a possible D gene is TRBD1 (5 bases). This CDR3 is built from 16 residues. From germline, CDR1 is DFQATT and CDR2 SNEGSKA (reference sequence). Deletions cut 3 bases from V and 0 bases from J, with 12 bases between. CDR3 region: CSARLLDSSGANVLTF. Here the CDR3 DNA reads TGCAGTGCTAGGCTCCTCGACAGCTCTGGGGCCAACGTCCTGACTTTC.

V gene TRBV6-1 combines with J gene TRBJ2-5; D is possibly TRBD1 (7 bases). V lost 9 bases and J 1 base, leaving 18 bases between the germline ends. The CDR3 totals 15 residues. Looked up from germline, CDR1 is MNHNS and CDR2 is SASEGT. CDR3 loop: CASRVEGASQETQYF. The CDR3 DNA is TGTGCCAGTCGAGTGGAGGGGGCGAGCCAAGAGACCCAGTACTTC.

At least ten counts were recorded for this clonotype. V is TRBV20-1 and J is TRBJ1-5, with D possibly being TRBD1 (5 bases). V lost 0 bases and J lost 6, with 15 bases in between. The CDR3 has 15 amino acids. The germline V gene encodes CDR1 DFQATT and CDR2 SNEGSKA (reference sequence). The CDR3 sequence is CSARDPWQGVQPQHF. CDR3 coding DNA: TGCAGTGCTAGAGATCCCTGGCAGGGTGTTCAGCCCCAGCATTTT.

A few counts support this clonotype. The chain carries TRBV2 and TRBJ2-1, with D tentatively TRBD1 or TRBD2 (5 bases each). V was shortened by 3 bases and J by 12 bases, with 12 bases between the two germline ends. CDR1 and CDR2 from the germline V gene are SNHLY and FYNNEI. This CDR3 has 12 amino acids. For the CDR3, the DNA is TGTGCCAGCAGTGAGACGGGGCAGGGGCAGTTCTTC. Translation gives CASSETGQGQFF.

DNA of the CDR3: TGTGCCAGCAGCGTGTCCGTGTTTGGCAGCACTGAAGCTTTCTTT. Protein: CASSVSVFGSTEAFF. The chain is built from TRBV5-8 and TRBJ1-1; D is unclear. The length of the CDR3 is 15 residues. V was pared by 4 bases and J by 4 bases, with 17 bases between. Germline V gives CDR1 SGHTS, CDR2 YDEGEE.

In its sample, this clonotype was seen a few times. J is TRBJ2-1 and V is TRBV10-3; D perhaps matches TRBD2 (5 bases). This CDR3 is built from 14 residues. Germline loops: CDR1 ENHRY, CDR2 SYGVKD. Trimming pared 9 bases from V and 8 bases from J, leaving 20 bases between. The CDR3 nucleotides are TGTGCCATTCAACCTAGGGTTTCCGGGGATGAGCAGTTCTTC. This sequence encodes CAIQPRVSGDEQFF.

This clonotype was found many times. This sequence joins TRBV7-6 and TRBJ2-1; TRBD2 agrees at 9 bases. Germline-derived CDR1 and CDR2 are SGHVS and FNYEAQ. V gave up 5 bases and J gave up 5 bases; unmatched junction bases: 10. This CDR3 has 16 residues. The CDR3 bases are TGTGCCAGCAGCCTAGAGTTAGCGGGGGCCAACAATGAGCAGTTCTTC. The encoded protein is CASSLELAGANNEQFF.

Ten or more counts support this clonotype. The gene calls are TRBV5-6 and TRBJ2-1; 13 nucleotides agree with TRBD2. From germline, CDR1 is SGHDT and CDR2 YYEEEE. V was clipped by 0 bases and J by 6 bases; unmatched bases: 3. The length of the CDR3 is 16 residues. The DNA of the CDR3 is TGTGCCAGCAGCTTGGTAGGGACTAGCGGGACCAATGAGCAGTTCTTC. Amino acids: CASSLVGTSGTNEQFF. Looking up the rest from reference TRBV5-6 and TRBJ2-1 gives the full variable domain: DAGVTQSPTHLIKTRGQQVTLRCSPKSGHDTVSWYQQALGQGPQFIFQYYEEEERQRGNFPDRFSGHQFPNYSSELNVNALLLGDSALYLCASSLVGTSGTNEQFFGPGTRLTVL.

The chain uses TRBV6-1 and TRBJ2-1, with D possibly TRBD1 on 6 matching bases. The germline CDR1 and CDR2 sequences are MNHNS and SASEGT. The ends were cut back, 6 bases at V and 1 base at J, with 16 bases in the middle. The CDR3 runs to 16 residues. CDR3 nucleotides: TGTGCCAGCAGAGAACACAGGGAACCATCCTACAATGAGCAGTTCTTC. Amino acid sequence: CASREHREPSYNEQFF.

The genes are TRBV7-7 and TRBJ2-6; possibly TRBD2 for D (6 bases). Germline V gene data show CDR1 as SSHAT and CDR2 as FNYEAQ (reference sequence). CDR3 size: 19 residues. Trimming left V 5 bases short and J 0 bases short, with 20 bases between. The CDR3 spells CASSLTIPGAISGANVLTF. The DNA of the CDR3 is TGTGCCAGCAGCCTTACAATTCCGGGAGCAATCTCTGGGGCCAACGTCCTGACTTTC.

The chain couples TRBV6-1 to TRBJ2-5; a possible D gene is TRBD2 (6 bases). V lost 6 bases and J lost 4, with 18 bases in between. Germline V gives CDR1 MNHNS, CDR2 SASEGT. The CDR3 totals 15 residues. Here the CDR3 DNA reads TGTGCCAGCAGCCCGATTTTCGGGGGTGGAGAGACCCAGTACTTC. It is translated as CASSPIFGGGETQYF.